This record looks at one T cell receptor beta chain sequence and its context. This clonotype was seen at least ten times. The clone's antigen remains unknown. No much larger clone exists at a distance of one base, and base qualities are not known. This sample is part of a study of response to subunit inactivated influenza vaccine listed by TCRdb under 2018. Looking at the study overall: The study used deep quantitative T cell receptor repertoire profiling to track responses to a trivalent subunit inactivated influenza vaccine. The paper's findings and limits, for the study overall: It was suggested by the authors that each seasonal influenza vaccination may recruit only a limited number of new T cells.

At the junction V is shortened by 6 bases and J by 6 bases, with 15 bases in between. The CDR3 contains 13 residues, cysteine and phenylalanine counted. Just CDR3 DNA is preserved here, 39 bases in frame from base 1. The method behind the library was RT-PCR. TCRdb lists the instrument as Illumina HiSeq 2500. Through fastp at Q25 and MiXCR, TCRdb rebuilt clones from the public reads, retaining in-frame beta chains. Every entry covers one CDR3 protein and lists the most common genes and DNA from its rows. The sample contains approximately 490,000 distinct CDR3 sequences, roughly 7.6% of them found a single time. In total, the top ten clones hold roughly 14% of the sample.

Here the chain combines TRBV12-3 or TRBV12-4 and TRBJ2-7, with the D gene not clear enough to name. The receptor was isolated from a man aged 50 to 69 who received an inactivated influenza vaccine. Donor details come from another sample of the same person, matched by shared clones. Sequences were derived from PBMCs from blood, sampled around 25 months after vaccination. The CDR3 protein sequence reads: CASRGSVISEQYF. The DNA sequence is TGTGCCAGCAGGGGCAGCGTAATCTCCGAGCAGTACTTC.